This T cell receptor beta chain was recovered during a study of early T cells in non-severe SARS-CoV-2 infection. Study summary: The authors sequenced bulk RNA from unsorted whole blood, leaving chains unpaired. Study conclusions and caveats: Matches to VDJdb favored anti-spike CD8 responses and missed private and CD4 specificities.

TCRdb analysed the 5' RACE reads with MiXCR anew, one entry per CDR3 protein. The sample consists of some 19,000 distinct CDR3 sequences, over 4% of them appearing once. This clonotype was seen ten or more times. The antigen remains undetermined. At one end the junction does not follow the germline gene, possibly because of a read error. The CDR3 contains 16 residues. Germline CDR1 SNHLY, CDR2 FYNNEI. The chain couples TRBV2 to TRBJ1-1; D ambiguous. Source material: whole blood. The receptor comes from an adult who was a healthcare worker with PCR-confirmed SARS-CoV-2 infection or an uninfected control (not recorded which). The CDR3, as DNA: TGTGCCAGCAGTGAAACTAACAGTGCTTTGAACACTGAAGCTTTTTTT. Its translation is CASSETNSALNTEAFF.